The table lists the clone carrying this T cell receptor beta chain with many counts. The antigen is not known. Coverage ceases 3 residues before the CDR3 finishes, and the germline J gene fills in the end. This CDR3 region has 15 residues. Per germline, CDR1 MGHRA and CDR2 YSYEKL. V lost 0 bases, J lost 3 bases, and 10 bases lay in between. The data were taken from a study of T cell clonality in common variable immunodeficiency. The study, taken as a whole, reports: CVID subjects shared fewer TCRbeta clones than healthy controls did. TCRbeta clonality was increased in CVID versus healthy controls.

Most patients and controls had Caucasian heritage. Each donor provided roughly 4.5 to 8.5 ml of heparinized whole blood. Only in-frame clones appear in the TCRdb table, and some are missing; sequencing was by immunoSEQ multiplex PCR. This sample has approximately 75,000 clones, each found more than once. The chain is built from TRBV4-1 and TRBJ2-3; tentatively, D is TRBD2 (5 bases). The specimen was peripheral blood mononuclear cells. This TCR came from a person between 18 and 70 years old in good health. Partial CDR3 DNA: TGCGCCAGCAGCCAAGATTCAGCGGATACAGATACG. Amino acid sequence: CASSQDSADTDT. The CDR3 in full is CASSQDSADTDTQYF.